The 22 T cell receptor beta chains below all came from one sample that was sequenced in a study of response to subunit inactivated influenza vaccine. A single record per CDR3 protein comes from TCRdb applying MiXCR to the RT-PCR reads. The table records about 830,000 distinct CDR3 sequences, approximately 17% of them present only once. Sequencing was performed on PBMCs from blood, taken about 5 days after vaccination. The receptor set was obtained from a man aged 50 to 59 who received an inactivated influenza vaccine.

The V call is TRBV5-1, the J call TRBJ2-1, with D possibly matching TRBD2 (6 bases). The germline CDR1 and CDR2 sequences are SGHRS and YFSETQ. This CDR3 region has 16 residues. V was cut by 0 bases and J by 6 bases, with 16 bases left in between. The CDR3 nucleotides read TGCGCCAGCAGCTTGGGGAGGGGAGCCTTGGTCAATGAGCAGTTCTTC. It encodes CASSLGRGALVNEQFF.

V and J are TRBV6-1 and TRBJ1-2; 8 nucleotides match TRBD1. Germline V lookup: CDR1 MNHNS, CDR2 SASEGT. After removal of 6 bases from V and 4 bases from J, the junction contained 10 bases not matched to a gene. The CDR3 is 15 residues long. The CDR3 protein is CASRFFRGQGYGYTF. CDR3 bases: TGTGCCAGCAGATTTTTCAGGGGGCAGGGCTATGGCTACACCTTC.

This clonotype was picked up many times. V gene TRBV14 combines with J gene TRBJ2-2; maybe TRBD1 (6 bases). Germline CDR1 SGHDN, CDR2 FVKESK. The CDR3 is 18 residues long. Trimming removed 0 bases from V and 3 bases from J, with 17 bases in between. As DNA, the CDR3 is TGTGCCAGCAGCCAAGATCGGGCAGGGGCTCGGTACACCGGGGAGCTGTTTTTT. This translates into CASSQDRAGARYTGELFF.

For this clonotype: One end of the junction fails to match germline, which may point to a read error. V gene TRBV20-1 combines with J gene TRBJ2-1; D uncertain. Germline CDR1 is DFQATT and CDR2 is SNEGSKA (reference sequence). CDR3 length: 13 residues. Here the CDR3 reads CGARVSSYNEQFF. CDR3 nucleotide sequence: TGCGGTGCTAGGGTGAGCTCCTACAATGAGCAGTTCTTC.

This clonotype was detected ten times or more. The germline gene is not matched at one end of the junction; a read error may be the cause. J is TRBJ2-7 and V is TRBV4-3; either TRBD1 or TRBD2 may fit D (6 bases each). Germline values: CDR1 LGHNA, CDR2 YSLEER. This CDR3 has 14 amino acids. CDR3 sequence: CASSQGGQGYEQYF. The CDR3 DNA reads TGTGCCAGCAGCCAAGGAGGGCAGGGGTACGAGCAGTACTTC.

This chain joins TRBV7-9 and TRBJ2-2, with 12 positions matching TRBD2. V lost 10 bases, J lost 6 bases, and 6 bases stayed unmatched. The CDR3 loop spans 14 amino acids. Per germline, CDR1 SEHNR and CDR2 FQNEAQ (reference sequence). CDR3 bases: TGTGCCATCAGACTAGCGGGAGTATCCGGGGAGCTGTTTTTT. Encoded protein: CAIRLAGVSGELFF.

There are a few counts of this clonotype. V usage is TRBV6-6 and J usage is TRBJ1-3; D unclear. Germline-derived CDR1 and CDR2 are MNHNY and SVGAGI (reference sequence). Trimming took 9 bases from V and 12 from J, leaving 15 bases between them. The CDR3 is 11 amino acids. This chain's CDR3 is CARKRAIGIYF. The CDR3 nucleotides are TGTGCCAGAAAACGAGCAATAGGCATATATTTT.

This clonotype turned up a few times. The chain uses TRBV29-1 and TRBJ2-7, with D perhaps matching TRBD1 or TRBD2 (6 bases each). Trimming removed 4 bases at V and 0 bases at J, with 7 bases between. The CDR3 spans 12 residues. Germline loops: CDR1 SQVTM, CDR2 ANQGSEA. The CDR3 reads CSVGGASYEQYF. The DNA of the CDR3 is TGCAGCGTTGGGGGGGCCTCCTACGAGCAGTACTTC.

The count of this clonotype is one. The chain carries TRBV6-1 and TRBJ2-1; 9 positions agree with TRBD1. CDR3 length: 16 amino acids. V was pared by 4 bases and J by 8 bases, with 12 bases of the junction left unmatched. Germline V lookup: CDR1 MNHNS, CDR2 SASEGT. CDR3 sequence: CASSAILGQGPHEQFF. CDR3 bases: TGTGCCAGCAGTGCCATTTTGGGACAGGGACCCCATGAGCAGTTCTTC.

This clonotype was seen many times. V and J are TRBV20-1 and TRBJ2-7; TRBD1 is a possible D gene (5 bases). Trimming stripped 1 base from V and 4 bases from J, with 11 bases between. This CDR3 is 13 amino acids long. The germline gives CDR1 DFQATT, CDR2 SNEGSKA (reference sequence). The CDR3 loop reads CSARGGSSYEQYF. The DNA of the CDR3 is TGCAGTGCTAGAGGGGGCAGTTCGTACGAGCAGTACTTC.

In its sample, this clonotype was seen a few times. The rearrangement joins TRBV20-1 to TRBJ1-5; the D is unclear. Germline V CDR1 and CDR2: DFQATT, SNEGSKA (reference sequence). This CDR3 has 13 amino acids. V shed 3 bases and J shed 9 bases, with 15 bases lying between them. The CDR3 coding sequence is TGCAGTGCTAGGTCTGGGCTCTACGGGCCCCAGCATTTT. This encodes CSARSGLYGPQHF.

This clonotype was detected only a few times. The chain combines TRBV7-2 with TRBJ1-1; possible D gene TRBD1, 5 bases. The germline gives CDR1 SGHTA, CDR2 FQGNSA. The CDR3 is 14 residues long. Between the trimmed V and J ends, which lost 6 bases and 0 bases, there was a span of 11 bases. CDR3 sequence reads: CASRPGGVNTEAFF. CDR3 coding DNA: TGTGCCAGCAGGCCGGGGGGGGTGAACACTGAAGCTTTCTTT. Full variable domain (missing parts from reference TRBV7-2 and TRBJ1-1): GAGVSQSPSNKVTEKGKDVELRCDPISGHTALYWYRQSLGQGLEFLIYFQGNSAPDKSGLPSDRFSAERTGGSVSTLTIQRTQQEDSAVYLCASRPGGVNTEAFFGQGTRLTVV.

This chain's CDR3 is CASSFWDRGNEQFF. The DNA of the CDR3 is TGCGCCAGCAGCTTTTGGGACAGGGGTAATGAGCAGTTCTTC. The V and J genes are TRBV5-1 and TRBJ2-1; 10 bases agree with TRBD1. Germline lookup yields CDR1 SGHRS and CDR2 YFSETQ. CDR3 size: 14 residues. V lost 2 bases to trimming and J lost 7 bases; unmatched junction nucleotides: 3.

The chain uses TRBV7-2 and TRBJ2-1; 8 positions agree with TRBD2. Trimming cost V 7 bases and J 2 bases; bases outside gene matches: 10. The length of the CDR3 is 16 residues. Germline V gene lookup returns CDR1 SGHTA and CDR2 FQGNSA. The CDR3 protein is CASTPESGGPYNEQFF. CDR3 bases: TGTGCCAGCACCCCAGAGTCGGGAGGGCCCTACAATGAGCAGTTCTTC.

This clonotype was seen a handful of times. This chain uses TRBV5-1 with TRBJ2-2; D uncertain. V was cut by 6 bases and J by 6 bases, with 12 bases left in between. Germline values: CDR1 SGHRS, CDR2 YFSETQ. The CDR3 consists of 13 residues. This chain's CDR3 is CASKIQDSGELFF. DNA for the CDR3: TGCGCCAGCAAAATTCAGGATTCCGGGGAGCTGTTTTTT.

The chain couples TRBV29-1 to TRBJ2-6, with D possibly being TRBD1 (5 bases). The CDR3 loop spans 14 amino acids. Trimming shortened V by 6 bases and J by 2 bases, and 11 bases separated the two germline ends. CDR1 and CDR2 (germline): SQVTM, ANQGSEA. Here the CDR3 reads CSVLGVTGANVLTF. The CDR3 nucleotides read TGCAGCGTGTTAGGGGTAACTGGGGCCAACGTCCTGACTTTC.

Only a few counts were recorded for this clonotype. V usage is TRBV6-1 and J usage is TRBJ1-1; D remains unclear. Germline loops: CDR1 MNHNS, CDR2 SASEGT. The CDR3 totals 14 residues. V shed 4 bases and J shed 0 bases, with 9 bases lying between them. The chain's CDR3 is CASSVGVMNTEAFF. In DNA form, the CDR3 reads TGTGCCAGCAGTGTCGGAGTCATGAACACTGAAGCTTTCTTT.

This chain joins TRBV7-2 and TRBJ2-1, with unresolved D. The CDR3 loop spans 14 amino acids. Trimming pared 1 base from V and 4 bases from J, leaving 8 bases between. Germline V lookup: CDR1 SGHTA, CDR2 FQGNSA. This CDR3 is CASSLGLGYNEQFF. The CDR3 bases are TGTGCCAGCAGCTTAGGTCTCGGATACAATGAGCAGTTCTTC.

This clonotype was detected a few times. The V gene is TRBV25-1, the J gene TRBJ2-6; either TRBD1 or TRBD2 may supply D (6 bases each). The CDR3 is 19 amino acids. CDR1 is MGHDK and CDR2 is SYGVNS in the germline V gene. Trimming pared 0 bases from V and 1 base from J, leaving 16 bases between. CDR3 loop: CASSEYGGTTRSGANVLTF. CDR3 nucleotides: TGTGCCAGCAGTGAATATGGGGGGACAACTCGTTCTGGGGCCAACGTCCTGACTTTC.

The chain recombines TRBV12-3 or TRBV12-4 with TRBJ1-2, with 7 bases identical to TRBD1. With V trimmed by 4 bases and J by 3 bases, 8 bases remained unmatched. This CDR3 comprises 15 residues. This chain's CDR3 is CASSSPHRGHYGYTF. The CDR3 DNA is TGTGCCAGCAGTTCCCCACACAGGGGCCACTATGGCTACACCTTC.

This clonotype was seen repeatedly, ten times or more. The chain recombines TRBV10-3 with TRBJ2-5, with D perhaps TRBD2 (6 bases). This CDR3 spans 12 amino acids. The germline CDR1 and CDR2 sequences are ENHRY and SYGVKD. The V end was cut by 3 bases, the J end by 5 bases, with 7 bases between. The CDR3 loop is CAISESGETQYF. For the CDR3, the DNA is TGTGCCATCAGTGAAAGCGGGGAGACCCAGTACTTC.

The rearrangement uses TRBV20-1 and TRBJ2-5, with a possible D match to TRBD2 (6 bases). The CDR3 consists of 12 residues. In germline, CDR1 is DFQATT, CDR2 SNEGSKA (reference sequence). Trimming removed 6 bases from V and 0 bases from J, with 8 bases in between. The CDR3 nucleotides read TGCAGTGCCCGACTAGACCAAGAGACCCAGTACTTC. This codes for CSARLDQETQYF.